This T cell receptor (beta chain) emerged from a study of cytomegalovirus exposure and HLA in healthy donors. On this clone itself: The target antigen is unknown.

TCRdb keeps only in-frame clones here, not all; method: immunoSEQ multiplex PCR. The sample has roughly 130,000 clones, about 90% seen once; the top ten hold approximately 1.3%. Germline V gene lookup returns CDR1 SGDLS and CDR2 YYNGEE. Trimming took off 1 base at V and 0 bases at J, with 11 bases between the two ends. The CDR3 spans 15 residues. Findings and caveats of the study: Most TCR sequences were seen very rarely across donors, but some public TCRs occurred in many.

The donors were in the approximately 130-subject validation cohort; that cohort was separate from the roughly 730-subject first cohort. The chain employs TRBV9 and TRBJ2-7; TRBD1 is a possible D gene (6 bases). This receptor was obtained from a man younger than 45 in good health and CMV-seronegative. Material for sequencing was PBMCs. The CDR3 here is CASSVSRDNSYEQYF. The CDR3, as DNA: TGTGCCAGCAGCGTATCCAGGGACAACTCCTACGAGCAGTACTTC.